This T cell receptor beta chain was recorded in a study of T cells after yellow fever vaccination. With respect to this clonotype: Its antigen is as yet unknown.

Study observations and caveats: Of the clonotypes, a small share occurred in both CD4 and CD8 compartments. The booster saw the reappearance of most primary-vaccination clones (approximately 97% CD4, about 90% CD8).

The germline V gene encodes CDR1 SGHRS and CDR2 YFSETQ. CDR3 length equals 14 residues. Trimming removed 3 bases from V and 3 bases from J; junction bases left unmatched: 3. TCRdb reprocessed the 5' RACE reads via MiXCR and lists one record per CDR3 protein. The profile shows 300,000 or so distinct CDR3 sequences, roughly 13% of them singletons. The starting material was CD4+ T cells sorted from PBMCs, obtained 45 days after the yellow fever booster vaccination. J is TRBJ2-1 and V is TRBV5-1, with 7 positions matching TRBD2. The TCR comes from a man aged 30 to 39 who received the YFV17D yellow fever vaccine. CDR3 sequence reads: CASSSGTNYNEQFF. CDR3 nucleotides: TGCGCCAGCAGCTCCGGGACTAACTACAATGAGCAGTTCTTC.